This is a list of T cell receptor beta chains from one sample in a study of T cells in Graves' hyperthyroidism and ophthalmopathy. TCRdb re-analysed the multiplex PCR reads in MiXCR, keeping a single row per CDR3 protein. In the table there are 490,000 or so distinct CDR3 sequences, about 20% of which are singletons. The sequenced sample was blood. The receptors were gathered from a man aged 35 to 55 with Graves' ophthalmopathy. Both conserved end residues are part of each CDR3. The order of the fields is J gene, D gene, V gene, clone size, CDR3 DNA, CDR3 protein. D genes are given only for firm matches. Size tells how often a clone was seen (once, few, many) or the class of an expanded clone, and some rows leave it out.

TRBJ2-3 . TRBV28 . TGTGCCAGCAGCCCCGCGAGTCTAGAGGAGATACGGGCAGATACGCAGTATTTT CASSPASLEEIRADTQYF
TRBJ2-5 TRBD1 TRBV28 many TGTGCCAGCAGTTCCGGGACAGAGTACCAAGAGACCCAGTACTTC CASSSGTEYQETQYF
TRBJ2-1 TRBD1 TRBV12-3/TRBV12-4 few TGTGCCAGCAGTTTTGGGACAGGGCCCTACAATGAGCAGTTCTTC CASSFGTGPYNEQFF
TRBJ1-2 . TRBV5-1 few TGCGCCAGCAGCTTGAACGTGGCAGGCTATGGCTACACCTTC CASSLNVAGYGYTF
TRBJ1-5 . TRBV19 . TGTGCCAGTGGTATAGCTCATCAGCCCCAGCATTTT CASGIAHQPQHF
TRBJ2-1 . TRBV29-1 . TGCAGCGTCGACAGGTCAGACAATGAGCAGTTCTTC CSVDRSDNEQFF
TRBJ1-5 TRBD1 TRBV15 . TGTGCCACCAGCAGAAGGACAGGATCTCTGAATCAGCCCCAGCATTTT CATSRRTGSLNQPQHF
TRBJ2-5 TRBD2 TRBV11-2 once TGTGCCAGCGGATACCCCCCTACCGGGACTAGCGGGGAGCAAGAGACCCAGTACTTC CASGYPPTGTSGEQETQYF
TRBJ2-3 . TRBV7-3 many TGTGCCAGCAGCTTAGGAGTCCGGGGCACAGATACGCAGTATTTT CASSLGVRGTDTQYF
TRBJ2-2 TRBD2 TRBV7-9 many TGTGCCAGCAGCTTACTAGCGGATACCGGGGAGCTGTTTTTT CASSLLADTGELFF
TRBJ1-2 . TRBV30 many TGTGCCAGCACCGAGATCCAGGAGGGCTACACCTTC CASTEIQEGYTF
TRBJ2-3 . TRBV6-1 . TGTGCCAGCAGTGAATGGGTAGCTTATACGCAGTATTTT CASSEWVAYTQYF
TRBJ1-2 TRBD1 TRBV12-3/TRBV12-4 many TGTGCCAGCAGCTACGCGACAGGGTTCTATGGCTACACCTTC CASSYATGFYGYTF
TRBJ1-5 . TRBV20-1 many TGCAGTGCTAGATCCGGGGGGTCGCCGAATCAGCCCCAGCATTTT CSARSGGSPNQPQHF
TRBJ2-1 . TRBV19 . TGTGCCAGTATTGGGCGCCCCATCATCGGGAATGAGCAGTTCTTC CASIGRPIIGNEQFF
TRBJ2-1 TRBD2 TRBV6-1 . TGTGCCAGCAGTGAAGCTCCGGGAGGGATGTATGAGCAGTTCTTC CASSEAPGGMYEQFF
TRBJ1-2 . TRBV7-9 few TGTGCCAGCAGCTATAGGGGAGGATCGGCAGACGATAACTATGGCTACACCTTC CASSYRGGSADDNYGYTF
TRBJ2-7 . TRBV2 many TGTGCCAGCAGTGAACAGGGACTGGGCTACGAGCAGTACTTC CASSEQGLGYEQYF
TRBJ1-1 . TRBV7-6 . TGTGCCAGCAGCTTATCTCTCATGAACACTGAAGCTTTCTTT CASSLSLMNTEAFF
TRBJ2-2 . TRBV12-3/TRBV12-4 few TGTGCCAGCGTTGGAACGAGGGTCGCTACCTTTGCCGGGGAGCTGTTTTTT CASVGTRVATFAGELFF
TRBJ2-2 . TRBV7-2 . TGTGCCAGCAGGACGGGAGCTAACACCGGGGAGCTGTTTTTT CASRTGANTGELFF
TRBJ2-2 TRBD1 TRBV7-9 many TGTGCCAGCAGCTTAACGGGACAGGGAGCCGGGGAGCTGTTTTTT CASSLTGQGAGELFF
TRBJ2-1 TRBD1 TRBV9 . TGTGCCAGCAGCGTGTTAACGGGACAGGGGGGCAATGAGCAGTTCTTC CASSVLTGQGGNEQFF
TRBJ2-1 TRBD2 TRBV4-2 . TGTGCCAGCAGCCAGGGGACTAGCGGGGGGGCCCGTGAGCAGTTCTTC CASSQGTSGGAREQFF
TRBJ1-1 . TRBV2 . TGTGCCAACCAAAATAAGAACACTGAAGCTTTCTTT CANQNKNTEAFF
TRBJ2-5 TRBD1 TRBV29-1 . TGCAGCACCTCGACAGGGGGCTCTACGTTTGGCCAGTACTTC CSTSTGGSTFGQYF
TRBJ2-7 TRBD2 TRBV20-1 . TGCAGTGCTCCGATCCCTGCGGGAGCCGGCGACGAGCAGTACTTC CSAPIPAGAGDEQYF
TRBJ2-7 TRBD1 TRBV5-1 many TGCGCCAGCAGCAATAGACAGGGGCTATCCTACGAGCAGTACTTC CASSNRQGLSYEQYF
TRBJ2-3 . TRBV29-1 . TGCAGCGTTGAGGTGGTCCTCGGGGATACGCAGTATTTT CSVEVVLGDTQYF
TRBJ1-3 . TRBV5-1 few TGCGCCAGCAGGGAGGTTCCGGCTGGAAACACCATATATTTT CASREVPAGNTIYF
TRBJ2-7 . TRBV6-2/TRBV6-3 many TGTGCCAGCAGTTATCAGGGGAGAGAGCAGTACTTC CASSYQGREQYF
TRBJ1-1 . TRBV5-1 many TGCGCCAGCAGCGCAGGGGCCTGGAACACTGAAGCTTTCTTT CASSAGAWNTEAFF
TRBJ2-7 TRBD2 TRBV27 . TGTGCCAGCATTCAGCGGGAGAGGTTCTACGAGCAGTACTTC CASIQRERFYEQYF